This TCR beta chain was sequenced during a study of blood T cells in healthy people across ages. Study-wide results and caveats: More naive CD4+ cells and higher diversity were found in long-lived than in aged donors. Changes in expanded clonotypes were possibly confounded, as the CMV status of donors was unknown.

Concerning this clonotype: The antigen is not known.

Together with a sample-barcoded 5' primer, a J-beta primer mix was included in a second PCR lasting about 6 to 12 cycles. MiXCR, run by TCRdb on the 5' RACE reads, gives a single entry per CDR3 protein. Among roughly 2 million distinct CDR3 sequences listed, roughly 52% were seen once. Isolation per sample recovered at least 7 million PBMCs. The V and J ends lost 6 bases and 7 bases, in that order; junction bases with no gene match: 17. CDR3 length: 16 amino acids. The germline V gene has CDR1 MNHNS and CDR2 SASEGT. This clonotype was obtained from a middle-aged woman in good health. Sequenced material: blood. The gene calls are TRBV6-1 and TRBJ2-7; 8 bases are a match to TRBD1. The CDR3 DNA is TGTGCCAGCAGCCGACAGACAGGGGCTTCCTACAATGAGCAGTACTTC. Translated, it gives CASSRQTGASYNEQYF.